These 26 T cell receptor beta chains share one sample of origin, sequenced in a study of metastatic and nonmetastatic thyroid tumors. From the PCR reads, TCRdb re-called clones with MiXCR. The table lists 89,000 or so clones, over 8.5% of them singletons. Until they underwent thyroid surgery, no patient had received any treatment. The sequenced sample consisted of blood. The receptors shown here come from a female donor with papillary thyroid cancer or a benign thyroid nodule (not recorded which). Some clones in this sample may be carry-over from other donors' samples.

This clone was recorded a few times. This rearrangement joins TRBV6-1 to TRBJ2-2; D might be TRBD2 (6 bases). The CDR3 has 16 residues. The germline V and J ends were trimmed by 11 bases and 6 bases, with 25 bases remaining between them. Per germline, CDR1 MNHNS and CDR2 SASEGT. The CDR3 nucleotides are TGTGCCGGCCAAGACGTTAGCGTGGGGGACTCCGGGGAGCTGTTTTTT. Translating gives CAGQDVSVGDSGELFF.

This clone has ten or more counts. A much larger clone differs by one base, so this may be a read error. Other nucleotide sequences from this sample produce the same CDR3. The chain recombines TRBV7-3 with TRBJ2-7; D gene ambiguous. CDR3 length: 11 residues. Germline CDR1 and CDR2: SGHTA and FQGTGA. Deletions cut 5 bases from V and 9 bases from J, with 11 bases between. CDR3 protein: CASSPDTVQYF. The CDR3, as DNA: TGTGCCAGCAGCCCTGACACGGTGCAGTACTTC.

Ten or more counts support this clone. This rearrangement joins TRBV3-1 to TRBJ2-2, with a weak D call TRBD2 (6 bases). V lost 4 bases and J 4 bases, leaving 10 bases between the germline ends. The CDR3 consists of 14 residues. The germline V gene encodes CDR1 LGHDT and CDR2 YNNKEL (reference sequence). In DNA form, the CDR3 reads TGTGCCAGCAGCCGCGGAGGGACCACCGGGGAGCTGTTTTTT. Translating it yields CASSRGGTTGELFF.

Points on this clone: A much larger clone differs by one base, so this may be a read error. This chain joins TRBV5-5 and TRBJ2-7; D not resolved. Germline CDR1 SGHKS, CDR2 YYEKEE (reference sequence). There are 13 residues in the CDR3. The ends were cut back, 5 bases at V and 2 bases at J, with 11 bases in the middle. In DNA form, the CDR3 reads TGTGCCAGCAGTCTTGGATGGACCTACGAGCAGTACTTC. This encodes CASSLGWTYEQYF.

This clone was recorded many times. V and J are TRBV6-1 and TRBJ2-1, with D perhaps matching TRBD1 or TRBD2 (6 bases each). The germline V gene encodes CDR1 MNHNS and CDR2 SASEGT. Trimming pared 6 bases from V and 4 bases from J, leaving 16 bases between. The CDR3 contains 15 residues. CDR3 region: CASSSGGQGYNEQFF. The CDR3 DNA reads TGTGCCAGCAGCAGTGGGGGGCAGGGATACAATGAGCAGTTCTTC.

In its sample, this clone was seen many times. This sequence joins TRBV12-3 or TRBV12-4 and TRBJ1-1; D is undetermined. Trimming pared 8 bases from V and 7 bases from J, leaving 11 bases between. There are 11 residues in the CDR3. The CDR3 coding sequence is TGTGCCAGCCGCTCGGGTTATGAAGCTTTCTTT. Residues: CASRSGYEAFF.

There are many counts of this clone. The chain is built from TRBV6-1 and TRBJ1-5; TRBD1 might be the D (6 bases). The CDR3 has 15 amino acids. Trimming took off 5 bases at V and 4 bases at J, with 15 bases between the two ends. CDR1 MNHNS and CDR2 SASEGT come from the germline V gene. In nucleotides, the CDR3 is TGTGCCAGCAGTCATTTTCCAGGGGATAATCAGCCCCAGCATTTT. Translated, it gives CASSHFPGDNQPQHF.

The chain couples TRBV7-9 to TRBJ1-2; D remains unclear. Per the germline V gene, CDR1 is SEHNR and CDR2 is FQNEAQ (reference sequence). V was clipped by 5 bases and J by 5 bases, with 15 bases between them. This CDR3 is built from 14 residues. DNA of the CDR3: TGTGCCAGCAGCCCGGACCTAGCGGGGTATGGCTACACCTTC. Encoded protein: CASSPDLAGYGYTF.

The table lists this clone with many counts. The chain recombines TRBV12-3 or TRBV12-4 with TRBJ1-3; D ambiguous. Between the trimmed V and J ends, which lost 5 bases and 4 bases, there was a span of 6 bases. The CDR3 spans 12 residues. DNA for the CDR3: TGTGCCAGCAGTCGTTCAGGAAACACCATATATTTT. This translates into CASSRSGNTIYF.

The chain employs TRBV4-1 and TRBJ1-2; TRBD1 matches 11 bases. Germline V gene lookup returns CDR1 MGHRA and CDR2 YSYEKL. The length of the CDR3 is 15 residues. With 10 bases clipped from V and 7 bases from J, the junction kept 14 bases outside the gene matches. CDR3 bases: TGCGCCATCATCCAATCGGGACAGGGGGTAGGTGGCTACACCTTC. It specifies CAIIQSGQGVGGYTF.

In its sample, this clone was seen many times. The chain is built from TRBV11-2 and TRBJ1-6, with a possible D match to TRBD1 (5 bases). The CDR3 spans 13 residues. CDR1 is SGHAT and CDR2 is FQNNGV in the germline V gene. The V gene lost 8 bases and the J gene lost 5 bases, with 10 bases spanning the gap. The CDR3 DNA reads TGTGCCAGCGCAGGGAGGGATAATTCACCCCTCCACTTT. This encodes CASAGRDNSPLHF.

This clone was seen ten or more times. This chain connects TRBV6-1 to TRBJ1-1, with 8 bases that match TRBD1. Germline V lookup: CDR1 MNHNS, CDR2 SASEGT. The CDR3 covers 14 residues. The junction had 8 bases not matched to a gene; V was cut back by 5 bases and J by 6 bases. The CDR3 DNA sequence: TGTGCCAGCAGTTCCCAGGGGGCCGGGGCTGAAGCTTTCTTT. This encodes CASSSQGAGAEAFF.

At least ten counts were recorded for this clone. The J gene is TRBJ2-1, the V gene TRBV20-1, with 11 bases lining up with TRBD2. The CDR3 is 15 residues long. CDR1 and CDR2 from the germline V gene are DFQATT and SNEGSKA (reference sequence). The ends lost 1 base at V and 10 bases at J; junction bases unmatched: 9. CDR3 amino acids: CSARVSSSGGPEQFF. The CDR3 nucleotides read TGCAGTGCTAGAGTTTCGTCTAGCGGGGGGCCAGAGCAGTTCTTC.

In this sample, this clone turned up a few times. V usage is TRBV6-5 and J usage is TRBJ1-5; no firm D call. The CDR3 runs 18 residues. Germline V gene lookup returns CDR1 MNHEY and CDR2 SVGAGI. The V end was cut by 5 bases, the J end by 0 bases, with 20 bases between. CDR3 in amino acids: CASSHGPWGDSSNQPQHF. For the CDR3, the DNA is TGTGCCAGCAGTCACGGGCCTTGGGGAGATAGTAGCAATCAGCCCCAGCATTTT.

The gene calls are TRBV11-2 and TRBJ1-2; no reliable D call. The germline CDR1 and CDR2 sequences are SGHAT and FQNNGV. Trimming stripped 5 bases from V and 7 bases from J, with 23 bases between. The CDR3 is 16 amino acids. The CDR3 sequence: CASSPSPGRALGGYTF. CDR3 nucleotides: TGTGCCAGCAGCCCCTCCCCCGGGCGGGCATTGGGTGGCTACACCTTC.

Details on this clone: It may be a read error: a sequence one base away is much more abundant. Other DNA sequences of this sample code for an identical CDR3. This chain uses TRBV2 with TRBJ1-6; no firm D call. Germline values: CDR1 SNHLY, CDR2 FYNNEI. With 3 bases removed from V and 13 bases from J, the gap between germline ends came to 19 bases. This CDR3 region has 15 residues. The CDR3 loop is CASSDRRSVVSPLHF. The CDR3 DNA reads as TGTGCCAGCAGTGACAGAAGGTCCGTGGTAAGTCCCCTCCACTTT. The complete variable domain, with remaining parts taken from reference TRBV2 and TRBJ1-6, reads EPEVTQTPSHQVTQMGQEVILRCVPISNHLYFYWYRQILGQKVEFLVSFYNNEISEKSEIFDDQFSVERPDGSNFTLKIRSTKLEDSAMYFCASSDRRSVVSPLHFGNGTRLTVT.

Regarding this clone: Being one base from a much bigger clone, this may be a read error. The J gene is TRBJ2-3, the V gene TRBV28, with D maybe TRBD1 (6 bases). The V and J ends lost 7 bases and 3 bases respectively, with 14 bases between them. CDR3 size: 14 residues. Germline V gene lookup returns CDR1 MDHEN and CDR2 SYDVKM. CDR3: CASTGRQVTDTQYF. The CDR3 bases are TGTGCCAGCACAGGGAGACAGGTAACAGATACGCAGTATTTT.

The sample holds many counts of this clone. The chain joins TRBV6-5 to TRBJ2-7, with D uncertain. V lost 3 bases and J 1 base, leaving 10 bases between the germline ends. Germline V CDR1 and CDR2: MNHEY, SVGAGI. The CDR3 totals 14 residues. This chain's CDR3 is CASSYRHHSYEQYF. The CDR3 nucleotides read TGTGCCAGCAGTTATCGTCACCATTCCTACGAGCAGTACTTC.

This clone was seen a single time. This chain uses TRBV14 with TRBJ1-1; D is unresolved. CDR3 size: 16 residues. Per germline, CDR1 SGHDN and CDR2 FVKESK. The V end was cut by 0 bases, the J end by 0 bases, with 11 bases between. The CDR3 DNA reads as TGTGCCAGCAGCCAAGAAGGGTGGCCCTTGAACACTGAAGCTTTCTTT. This codes for CASSQEGWPLNTEAFF.

Ten or more counts support this clone. V gene TRBV5-1 combines with J gene TRBJ2-1, with D possibly being TRBD2 (6 bases). Trimming removed 0 bases from V and 3 bases from J, with 10 bases in between. This CDR3 region has 15 residues. From germline, CDR1 is SGHRS and CDR2 YFSETQ. This CDR3 is CASSLGAGGYNEQFF. CDR3 in DNA: TGCGCCAGCAGCTTGGGGGCCGGGGGCTACAATGAGCAGTTCTTC.

Of note for this clone: A much larger clone sits a single nucleotide away, making a read error possible. The V call is TRBV29-1, the J call TRBJ1-2; the D gene is possibly TRBD1 (5 bases). The V end was cut by 6 bases, the J end by 4 bases, with 15 bases between. CDR1 and CDR2 (germline): SQVTM, ANQGSEA. This CDR3 has 13 residues. As DNA, the CDR3 is TGCAGCGTCAAGACATGGGGCGCCTATGGCTACACCTTC. Protein product: CSVKTWGAYGYTF.

This clone appeared many times. The gene calls are TRBV4-2 and TRBJ1-6; D not certain. Trimming pared 0 bases from V and 3 bases from J, leaving 3 bases between. Germline values: CDR1 LGHNA, CDR2 YNFKEQ. There are 14 residues in the CDR3. The CDR3 loop is CASSQDNYNSPLHF. CDR3 DNA: TGTGCCAGCAGCCAAGACAACTATAATTCACCCCTCCACTTT.

This clone was observed at least ten times. The genes are TRBV5-5 and TRBJ2-1; a possible D gene is TRBD1 (5 bases). Germline V lookup: CDR1 SGHKS, CDR2 YYEKEE (reference sequence). Trimming pared 0 bases from V and 8 bases from J, leaving 12 bases between. The CDR3 runs 14 residues. In DNA, the CDR3 is TGTGCCAGCAGCTTGGGTTCAGGGTCGGATGAGCAGTTCTTC. Encoded protein: CASSLGSGSDEQFF.

Notes on this clone: This sequence may be a read error, since a much larger clone differs from it by one base. The chain couples TRBV24-1 to TRBJ1-2; 12 bases map to TRBD1. The germline gives CDR1 KGHDR, CDR2 SFDVKD. This CDR3 spans 15 amino acids. The CDR3: CATSYSGTGGYVYTF. Here the CDR3 DNA reads TGTGCCACCAGTTATTCCGGGACAGGGGGCTATGTCTACACCTTC.

In this sample, this clone turned up many times. The chain uses TRBV27 and TRBJ1-1; D not resolved. There are 16 residues in the CDR3. V shed 0 bases and J shed 1 base, with 12 bases lying between them. Per the germline V gene, CDR1 is MNHEY and CDR2 is SMNVEV (reference sequence). The CDR3 DNA reads TGTGCCAGCAGTTTATCCCGAAGGGCAGGGAACACTGAAGCTTTCTTT. Its protein product is CASSLSRRAGNTEAFF.

On this clone itself: A much larger clone is a single base away; this may be a read error. The same CDR3 is also encoded by other DNA sequences in this sample. The V and J genes are TRBV6-1 and TRBJ2-7; D might be TRBD1 (5 bases). This CDR3 has 12 residues. The germline gives CDR1 MNHNS, CDR2 SASEGT. Here the CDR3 reads CASRDRSYEQYF. CDR3 DNA: TGTGCTAGCAGAGACAGATCCTACGAGCAGTACTTC.